The rows below give T cell receptor beta chains drawn from one sample of a study of beta chain features in type 1 diabetes. Profiled with immunoSEQ multiplex PCR; TCRdb holds only in-frame clones, not every one. Among a few hundred thousand clones listed, 25% to 35% were seen once. Material: central memory CD4+ T cells from blood. Receptor source: a man aged 25-45 years in good health. CDR3s include the opening cysteine and the closing phenylalanine or tryptophan. D genes are given only for firm matches. Size tells how often a clone was seen (once, few, many) or the class of an expanded clone, and some rows leave it out.

DNA: TGCGCCAGCAGCTCGACCGGGACAGCGAACACCGGGGAGCTGTTTTTT; CDR3: CASSSTGTANTGELFF; size: few; J: TRBJ2-2; D: TRBD1; length: 16; V: TRBV5-1
DNA: TGCGCCAGCAGCCCCGAGGGCGGGGATACGCAGTATTTT; CDR3: CASSPEGGDTQYF; size: few; J: TRBJ2-3; D: .; length: 13; V: TRBV5-1
DNA: TGCACCAGCAGCCGCCTCTATACTAGGGGGAGCACAGATACGCAGTATTTT; CDR3: CTSSRLYTRGSTDTQYF; size: few; J: TRBJ2-3; D: .; length: 17; V: TRBV1
DNA: TGTGCCAGCAGCTTAGAGACTAGGGTCTCCTACGAGCAGTACTTC; CDR3: CASSLETRVSYEQYF; size: few; J: TRBJ2-7; D: .; length: 15; V: TRBV7-9
DNA: TGTGCCTGGAGTAAGGATAGCAATCAGCCCCAGCATTTT; CDR3: CAWSKDSNQPQHF; size: few; J: TRBJ1-5; D: .; length: 13; V: TRBV30
DNA: TGTGCCAGCTCACCTTCACTACGTGGGACTAGCGTCACCGGGGAGCTGTTTTTT; CDR3: CASSPSLRGTSVTGELFF; size: few; J: TRBJ2-2; D: TRBD2; length: 18; V: TRBV18
DNA: TGTGCCAGCACTCGGGTAGGGACAGGTCATCTGGGGCGCGATGAGCAGTTCTTC; CDR3: CASTRVGTGHLGRDEQFF; size: .; J: TRBJ2-1; D: TRBD1; length: 18; V: TRBV27
DNA: TGTGCCAACAAGGGGCGGGCCCCCCAAGAGACCCAGTACTTC; CDR3: CANKGRAPQETQYF; size: .; J: TRBJ2-5; D: .; length: 14; V: TRBV2
DNA: TGTGCCTGGGATATGAATAGGAACACTGAAGCTTTCTTT; CDR3: CAWDMNRNTEAFF; size: .; J: TRBJ1-1; D: .; length: 13; V: TRBV30
DNA: TGTGCCAGCAGCATCCAGCGGTCTAGCACAGATACGCAGTATTTT; CDR3: CASSIQRSSTDTQYF; size: few; J: TRBJ2-3; D: .; length: 15; V: TRBV7-9
DNA: TGTGCCTGGAGTAGGGCGGCTCAAGAGACCCAGTACTTC; CDR3: CAWSRAAQETQYF; size: .; J: TRBJ2-5; D: .; length: 13; V: TRBV30
DNA: TGTGCCAGCAGTACGCAACAGGGAAATCAGCCCCAGCATTTT; CDR3: CASSTQQGNQPQHF; size: .; J: TRBJ1-5; D: .; length: 14; V: TRBV6-5
DNA: TGTTCCAGCAGCTCTGGGACTAGCGGGATAACCCAAGAGACCCAGTACTTC; CDR3: CSSSSGTSGITQETQYF; size: few; J: TRBJ2-5; D: TRBD2; length: 17; V: TRBV9
DNA: TGCGCCAGCAGCCAAGAGGTACTAGCGGGCCGTAGCGGGGAGCTGTTTTTT; CDR3: CASSQEVLAGRSGELFF; size: many; J: TRBJ2-2; D: TRBD2; length: 17; V: TRBV4-3
DNA: TGTGCCTGGAGTAGAGGGTCCAAAAACATTCAGTACTTC; CDR3: CAWSRGSKNIQYF; size: .; J: TRBJ2-4; D: .; length: 13; V: TRBV30
DNA: TGTGCCTGGAGTCCCAGAGGGCCCCGACGAACCGGGGAGCTGTTTTTT; CDR3: CAWSPRGPRRTGELFF; size: .; J: TRBJ2-2; D: .; length: 16; V: TRBV30
DNA: TGTGCCAGCAGCTTGACAGGGGGCGAAGTTCAGCCCCAGCATTTT; CDR3: CASSLTGGEVQPQHF; size: few; J: TRBJ1-5; D: TRBD1; length: 15; V: TRBV7-9
DNA: TGTGCCAGCAGCCCTCCGGGACAGGGCAGAACCGAGCAGTACTTC; CDR3: CASSPPGQGRTEQYF; size: .; J: TRBJ2-7; D: TRBD1; length: 15; V: TRBV7-8
DNA: TGTGCCTGGAGTGGGGGAAGTGGAAACACCATATATTTT; CDR3: CAWSGGSGNTIYF; size: few; J: TRBJ1-3; D: .; length: 13; V: TRBV30
DNA: TGTGCCAGCAGCTTGATTCCCGGGGGGAACAATGAGCAGTTCTTC; CDR3: CASSLIPGGNNEQFF; size: few; J: TRBJ2-1; D: TRBD2; length: 15; V: TRBV13